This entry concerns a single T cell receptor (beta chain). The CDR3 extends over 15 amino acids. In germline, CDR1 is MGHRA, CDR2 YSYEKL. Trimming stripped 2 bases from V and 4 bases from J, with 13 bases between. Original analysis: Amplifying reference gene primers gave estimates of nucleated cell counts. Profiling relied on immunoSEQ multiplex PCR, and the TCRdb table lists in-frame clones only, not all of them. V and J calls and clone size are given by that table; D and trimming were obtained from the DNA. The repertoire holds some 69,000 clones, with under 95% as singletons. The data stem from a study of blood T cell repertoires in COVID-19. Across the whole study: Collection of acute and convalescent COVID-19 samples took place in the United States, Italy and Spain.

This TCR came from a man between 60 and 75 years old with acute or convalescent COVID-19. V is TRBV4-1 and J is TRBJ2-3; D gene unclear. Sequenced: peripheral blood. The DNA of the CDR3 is TGCGCCAGCAGCCAATTCTCGGGTAGCCCAGATACGCAGTATTTT. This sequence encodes CASSQFSGSPDTQYF.